These 13 T cell receptor beta chains came from one sample sequenced in a study of Ad26.COV2.S vaccination and SARS-CoV-2 variants. Treatment: some 20 received Ad26.COV2.S at low or high dose, single or two shots; 5 received placebo; per-sample allocation not given. Day 63 after the first injection of vaccine or placebo was the sampling time. Repertoires were generated with immunoSEQ multiplex PCR, while TCRdb's copy carries only in-frame clones and drops some. The sample holds some 330,000 clones, roughly 90% seen once. The source material was peripheral blood, sampled in a trial of Ad26.COV2.S vaccine versus placebo. The receptors shown here come from a person between 18 and 60 years old who received the Ad26.COV2.S COVID-19 vaccine or a placebo.

The chain couples TRBV7-8 to TRBJ2-1, with D hard to call. CDR1 is SGHVS, CDR2 FQNEAQ, per germline. Trimming cost V 1 base and J 8 bases, with 12 bases left between them. The CDR3 is made up of 14 amino acids. In DNA form, the CDR3 reads TGTGCCAGCAGCTTAGGGTATAGAGGCGATGAGCAGTTCTTC. It translates to CASSLGYRGDEQFF. The whole variable domain, remainder taken from reference TRBV7-8 and TRBJ2-1, is GAGVSQSPRYKVAKRGQDVALRCDPISGHVSLFWYQQALGQGPEFLTYFQNEAQLDKSGLPSDRFFAERPEGSVSTLKIQRTQQEDSAVYLCASSLGYRGDEQFFGPGTRLTVL.

This clone was seen once. The rearrangement uses TRBV5-4 and TRBJ2-6, with D perhaps being TRBD1 or TRBD2 (5 bases each). This CDR3 comprises 17 residues. The V gene's germline CDR1 is SGHNT and CDR2 YYREEE (reference sequence). With 0 bases removed from V and 0 bases from J, the gap between germline ends came to 10 bases. The chain's CDR3 is CASSLGGPYSGANVLTF. CDR3 DNA sequence: TGTGCCAGCAGCTTGGGGGGACCGTACTCTGGGGCCAACGTCCTGACTTTC. The variable domain in full, completed from reference TRBV5-4 and TRBJ2-6, reads ETGVTQSPTHLIKTRGQQVTLRCSSQSGHNTVSWYQQALGQGPQFIFQYYREEENGRGNFPPRFSGLQFPNYSSELNVNALELDDSALYLCASSLGGPYSGANVLTFGAGSRLTVL.

This sequence joins TRBV28 and TRBJ1-4; D is ambiguous. The V gene lost 6 bases and the J gene lost 6 bases, with 11 bases spanning the gap. The CDR3 covers 13 residues. Germline V lookup: CDR1 MDHEN, CDR2 SYDVKM. The CDR3 DNA reads TGTGCCAGCAGCCCCTGGGCGGATGAAAAACTGTTTTTT. This codes for CASSPWADEKLFF.

The rearrangement links TRBV11-2 to TRBJ1-1; D unresolved. The CDR3 is 15 amino acids. Germline CDR1 reads SGHAT; CDR2 reads FQNNGV. The germline V and J ends were trimmed by 2 bases and 2 bases, with 12 bases remaining between them. The chain's CDR3 is CASSLHGDLNTEAFF. The DNA for the CDR3 is TGTGCCAGCAGCTTACATGGGGATTTAAACACTGAAGCTTTCTTT.

The J gene is TRBJ2-2, the V gene TRBV19; TRBD1 agrees at 10 bases. The V segment lost 6 bases and the J segment 0 bases; nucleotides outside the gene matches: 4. The CDR3 totals 16 residues. Germline CDR1 is LNHDA and CDR2 is SQIVND (reference sequence). CDR3 protein: CASSSGQGSNTGELFF. The CDR3 DNA sequence: TGTGCCAGTAGCTCGGGACAGGGGTCGAACACCGGGGAGCTGTTTTTT.

The genes are TRBV25-1 and TRBJ1-1; D is undetermined. V lost 1 base to trimming and J lost 7 bases, with 10 bases between them. The CDR3 extends over 13 amino acids. The germline CDR1 and CDR2 sequences are MGHDK and SYGVNS. The CDR3 DNA reads TGTGCCAGCAGTGAATTTTCGTCAGATGAAGCTTTCTTT. Amino acid sequence: CASSEFSSDEAFF.

The chain couples TRBV10-3 to TRBJ2-1, with D possibly matching TRBD2 (7 bases). V dropped 1 base and J dropped 8 bases, with 12 bases sitting between them. The CDR3 spans 14 residues. CDR1 and CDR2 (germline): ENHRY, SYGVKD. The CDR3 sequence: CAISELGGEYEQFF. CDR3 bases: TGTGCCATCAGTGAGTTAGGGGGGGAATATGAGCAGTTCTTC.

In this sample, this clone turned up a few times. The chain employs TRBV5-5 and TRBJ1-5; the match to TRBD1 covers 12 bases. J lost 6 bases, V lost 5 bases, and 9 bases had no gene match. Germline CDR1 SGHKS, CDR2 YYEKEE (reference sequence). The CDR3 extends over 16 amino acids. This CDR3 is CASSSEGTGGLQPQHF. As DNA, the CDR3 is TGTGCCAGCAGTTCTGAGGGGACAGGGGGCCTTCAGCCCCAGCATTTT. The full variable domain, its missing parts supplied by reference TRBV5-5 and TRBJ1-5, is DAGVTQSPTHLIKTRGQQVTLRCSPISGHKSVSWYQQVLGQGPQFIFQYYEKEERGRGNFPDRFSARQFPNYSSELNVNALLLGDSALYLCASSSEGTGGLQPQHFGDGTRLSIL.

The genes are TRBV7-9 and TRBJ1-2, with D uncertain. CDR1 is SEHNR and CDR2 is FQNEAQ in the germline V gene (reference sequence). CDR3 length: 15 residues. V lost 7 bases, J lost 3 bases, and 18 bases lay in between. CDR3 region: CASTQKGFSHYGYTF. The CDR3 DNA reads as TGTGCCAGCACCCAGAAAGGTTTCTCCCACTATGGCTACACCTTC. Together with reference TRBV7-9 and TRBJ1-2, the CDR3 gives the full variable domain: DTGVSQNPRHKITKRGQNVTFRCDPISEHNRLYWYRQTLGQGPEFLTYFQNEAQLEKSRLLSDRFSAERPKGSFSTLEIQRTEQGDSAMYLCASTQKGFSHYGYTFGSGTRLTVV.

The count of this clone is one. The chain has TRBV28 and TRBJ1-1, with 10 bases lining up with TRBD1. The length of the CDR3 is 16 residues. V dropped 2 bases and J dropped 4; count of bases not matched to a gene: 7. The germline CDR1 and CDR2 sequences are MDHEN and SYDVKM. The CDR3 region has the DNA TGTGCCAGCAGTTTAGTAGGACAGGGGGACGGCACTGAAGCTTTCTTT. Its translation is CASSLVGQGDGTEAFF. Full variable domain (missing parts from reference TRBV28 and TRBJ1-1): DVKVTQSSRYLVKRTGEKVFLECVQDMDHENMFWYRQDPGLGLRLIYFSYDVKMKEKGDIPEGYSVSREKKERFSLILESASTNQTSMYLCASSLVGQGDGTEAFFGQGTRLTVV.

The V gene is TRBV28, the J gene TRBJ1-2; 7 positions match TRBD1. The CDR3 is 15 residues long. In germline, CDR1 is MDHEN, CDR2 SYDVKM. J gave up 0 bases and V 3 bases, and 4 bases lay outside the gene matches. The CDR3 sequence is CASSFGDSSNYGYTF. The CDR3 nucleotides are TGTGCCAGCAGTTTCGGGGACAGCTCTAACTATGGCTACACCTTC.

This chain connects TRBV19 to TRBJ2-3; D ambiguous. The CDR3 runs to 14 residues. Germline V gene data show CDR1 as LNHDA and CDR2 as SQIVND (reference sequence). Trimming took off 0 bases at V and 0 bases at J, with 4 bases between the two ends. The CDR3 here is CASSIEASTDTQYF. In DNA form, the CDR3 reads TGTGCCAGTAGTATAGAGGCTAGCACAGATACGCAGTATTTT.

The chain uses TRBV19 and TRBJ1-1; D perhaps matches TRBD1 (6 bases). CDR1 is LNHDA and CDR2 is SQIVND in the germline V gene (reference sequence). CDR3 length: 15 amino acids. V dropped 0 bases and J dropped 9 bases, with 17 bases sitting between them. CDR3 sequence: CASSIELQGRAKAFF. The CDR3 nucleotides read TGTGCCAGTAGTATAGAGCTCCAGGGGAGGGCTAAAGCTTTCTTT.